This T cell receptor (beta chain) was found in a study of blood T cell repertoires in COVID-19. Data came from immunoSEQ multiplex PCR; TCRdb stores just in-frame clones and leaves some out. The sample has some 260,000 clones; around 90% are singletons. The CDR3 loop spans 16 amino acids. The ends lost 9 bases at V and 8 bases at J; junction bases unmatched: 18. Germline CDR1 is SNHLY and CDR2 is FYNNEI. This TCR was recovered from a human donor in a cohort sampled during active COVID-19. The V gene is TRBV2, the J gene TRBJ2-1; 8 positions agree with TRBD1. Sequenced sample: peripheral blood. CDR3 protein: CARKELTGGISDEQFF. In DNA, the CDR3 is TGTGCCAGAAAGGAGCTAACAGGGGGAATTAGCGATGAGCAGTTCTTC.